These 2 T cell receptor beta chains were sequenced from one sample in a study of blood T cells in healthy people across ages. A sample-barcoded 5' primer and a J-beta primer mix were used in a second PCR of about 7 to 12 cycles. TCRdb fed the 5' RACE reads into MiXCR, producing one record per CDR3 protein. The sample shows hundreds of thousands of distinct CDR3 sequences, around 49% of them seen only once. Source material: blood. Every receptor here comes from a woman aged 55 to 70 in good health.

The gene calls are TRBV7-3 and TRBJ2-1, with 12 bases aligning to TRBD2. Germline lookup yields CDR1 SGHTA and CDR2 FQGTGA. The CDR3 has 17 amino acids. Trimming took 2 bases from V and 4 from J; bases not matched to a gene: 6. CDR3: CASSLASGRAGYNEQFF. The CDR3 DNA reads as TGTGCCAGCAGCTTAGCTAGCGGGAGGGCCGGGTACAATGAGCAGTTCTTC.

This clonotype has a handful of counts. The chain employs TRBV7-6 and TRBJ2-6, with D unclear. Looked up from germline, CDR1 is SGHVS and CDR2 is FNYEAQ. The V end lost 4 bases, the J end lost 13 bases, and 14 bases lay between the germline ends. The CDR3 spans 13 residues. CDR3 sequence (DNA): TGTGCCAGCAGCTACGAGACGGGTCGGGTCCTGACTTTC. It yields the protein CASSYETGRVLTF.